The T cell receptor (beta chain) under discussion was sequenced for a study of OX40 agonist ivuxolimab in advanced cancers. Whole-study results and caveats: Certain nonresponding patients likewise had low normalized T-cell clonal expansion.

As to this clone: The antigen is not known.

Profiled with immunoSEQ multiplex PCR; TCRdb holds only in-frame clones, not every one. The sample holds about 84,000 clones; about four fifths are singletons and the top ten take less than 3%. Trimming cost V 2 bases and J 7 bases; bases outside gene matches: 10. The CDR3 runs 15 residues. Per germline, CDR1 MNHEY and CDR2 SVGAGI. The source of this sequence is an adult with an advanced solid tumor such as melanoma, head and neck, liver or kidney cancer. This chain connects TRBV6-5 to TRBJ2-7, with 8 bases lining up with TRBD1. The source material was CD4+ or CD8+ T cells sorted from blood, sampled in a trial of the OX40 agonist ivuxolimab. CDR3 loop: CASSYDAARGLEQYF. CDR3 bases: TGTGCCAGCAGTTACGACGCGGCCAGGGGGCTTGAGCAGTACTTC.